This TCR beta chain comes out of a study of T cell repertoires in cytomegalovirus infection. On the study more broadly: Public TCR beta signatures indicated both CMV infection and matching HLA type. Whole-study results and caveats: Dominant in the ex vivo response were TCR beta clonotypes restricted by HLA-C and specific for CMV. The study identified carriers of CMV plus the relevant HLA from cumulative public TCR beta family frequency.

TCRdb analysed the reads with MiXCR anew, one entry per CDR3 protein. The table shows about 360,000 distinct CDR3 sequences, with roughly 18% occurring only once. This clonotype was counted at least ten times. What it binds is unknown. Trimming took off 6 bases at V and 7 bases at J, with 9 bases between the two ends. The length of the CDR3 is 11 residues. The gene calls are TRBV12-3 or TRBV12-4 and TRBJ1-1; D gene unclear. Sequencing was done on a sample of PBMCs. The TCR was taken from a human donor in good health (CMV status not recorded). Some clones in this sample may be carry-over from other donors' samples. CDR3: CASSRTDEAFF. The CDR3 bases are TGTGCCAGCAGCCGGACCGATGAAGCTTTCTTT.